Following are 11 T cell receptor beta chains from one sample sequenced in a study of CD8+ T cells in alopecia areata. After isolation, RNA underwent reverse transcription to generate cDNA as the sequencing template. Libraries were prepared by immunoSEQ multiplex PCR; TCRdb keeps only in-frame clonotypes and omits some of them. The repertoire includes roughly 250,000 clones, under 70% of them detected once, and under 1.5% sits in the top ten. The starting material was CD4+ T cells sorted from blood, obtained at week 0. These receptor sequences come from a human donor with alopecia areata.

The chain is built from TRBV4-3 and TRBJ2-7; 10 bases are a match to TRBD1. Per germline, CDR1 LGHNA and CDR2 YSLEER. The CDR3 is 15 amino acids. Germline trimming cut 3 bases from V and 4 bases from J; bases unmatched to any gene: 6. The CDR3 DNA sequence: TGCGCCAGCAGCCATACGGGACAGGGGACTTACGAGCAGTACTTC. Translated, it gives CASSHTGQGTYEQYF.

This clone turned up a few times. The chain joins TRBV30 to TRBJ1-6; a weak D match, TRBD1 (5 bases). Germline V CDR1 and CDR2: GTSNPN, SVGIG (reference sequence). V dropped 1 base and J dropped 8 bases, with 15 bases sitting between them. This CDR3 region has 15 residues. The CDR3 loop reads CAWSGWAGTHSPLHF. CDR3 coding DNA: TGTGCCTGGAGTGGATGGGCCGGGACCCATTCACCCCTCCACTTT.

The chain carries TRBV18 and TRBJ1-4, with D hard to call. Trimming took off 1 base at V and 6 bases at J, with 6 bases between the two ends. Germline V gene lookup returns CDR1 KGHSH and CDR2 LQKENI. The CDR3 runs to 13 residues. The DNA of the CDR3 is TGTGCCAGCTCACCACAGGTTTATGAAAAACTGTTTTTT. This translates into CASSPQVYEKLFF.

V gene TRBV30 combines with J gene TRBJ2-5; the match to TRBD1 covers 11 bases. Per the germline V gene, CDR1 is GTSNPN and CDR2 is SVGIG (reference sequence). The CDR3 runs 14 residues. Unmatched junction bases numbered 2, after V lost 3 bases and J lost 2 bases. The CDR3 is CAWSGTGGQETQYF. CDR3 nucleotides: TGTGCCTGGAGCGGGACAGGGGGGCAAGAGACCCAGTACTTC.

This rearrangement joins TRBV30 to TRBJ2-1; 10 bases fit TRBD1. This CDR3 comprises 14 residues. The V segment lost 2 bases and the J segment 9 bases; nucleotides outside the gene matches: 7. Germline V gene lookup returns CDR1 GTSNPN and CDR2 SVGIG (reference sequence). CDR3 sequence reads: CAWSRTGGFVEQFF. The CDR3 DNA sequence: TGTGCCTGGAGTCGGACAGGGGGTTTCGTTGAGCAGTTCTTC.

This chain links TRBV6-5 with TRBJ1-5; TRBD1 is a possible D gene (6 bases). Trimming took off 4 bases at V and 3 bases at J, with 10 bases between the two ends. CDR3 length: 14 amino acids. Germline V gene sequence: CDR1 MNHEY, CDR2 SVGAGI. CDR3 sequence reads: CASSSTGHNQPQHF. Here the CDR3 DNA reads TGTGCCAGCAGTTCGACGGGACACAATCAGCCCCAGCATTTT.

The sample holds a few counts of this clone. The gene calls are TRBV12-5 and TRBJ2-1; D is possibly TRBD2 (5 bases). CDR1 is LGHNT, CDR2 FRNRAP, per germline. The CDR3 covers 13 residues. V was shortened by 7 bases and J by 8 bases, with 15 bases between the two germline ends. The CDR3 is CASESTTVYEQFF. The CDR3 DNA reads as TGTGCTAGTGAGTCGACTACCGTCTATGAGCAGTTCTTC.

The sample holds one count of this clone. The rearrangement links TRBV27 to TRBJ1-2, with TRBD1 identical over 10 bases. The CDR3 contains 13 residues. Germline-derived CDR1 and CDR2 are MNHEY and SMNVEV (reference sequence). J was trimmed by 2 bases and V by 7 bases; bases with no gene match: 1. CDR3 sequence reads: CASKGQGNYGYTF. The CDR3, as DNA: TGTGCCAGCAAGGGACAGGGGAACTATGGCTACACCTTC.

V is TRBV9 and J is TRBJ2-3, with D perhaps matching TRBD1 (6 bases). The CDR3 runs to 15 residues. Germline CDR1 is SGDLS and CDR2 is YYNGEE. V was shortened by 0 bases and J by 2 bases, with 10 bases between the two germline ends. The CDR3 here is CASSVVTGFTDTQYF. CDR3 DNA: TGTGCCAGCAGCGTAGTGACAGGTTTCACAGATACGCAGTATTTT.

The chain carries TRBV4-1 and TRBJ2-5; 8 bases agree with TRBD1. The V gene end was trimmed by 4 bases and the J gene end by 4 bases; junction bases not matched to a gene: 5. Germline assignment: CDR1 MGHRA and CDR2 YSYEKL. The CDR3 is 14 amino acids. The CDR3 nucleotides read TGCGCCAGCAGCCGGCCCGGACAGGGAGAGACCCAGTACTTC. Amino acids: CASSRPGQGETQYF.

This clone was observed a few times. The chain combines TRBV4-2 with TRBJ2-4; 10 nucleotides align to TRBD1. Trimming took 3 bases from V and 8 from J; bases not matched to a gene: 7. Germline V gene lookup returns CDR1 LGHNA and CDR2 YNFKEQ. The length of the CDR3 is 15 residues. CDR3 sequence: CASSQPTGGRDIQYF. The CDR3 bases are TGTGCCAGCAGCCAGCCGACAGGGGGCAGGGACATTCAGTACTTC.